The TCR beta chain described here comes from a study of T cells after yellow fever vaccination. This clonotype was observed a handful of times. Its matching antigen is unknown. V dropped 1 base and J dropped 0 bases, with 19 bases sitting between them. Germline lookup yields CDR1 KGHSH and CDR2 LQKENI. The CDR3 is 19 amino acids. Study-level points and caveats: Any FACS-sorted repertoire could hold abundant clonotypes that contaminate it from the bulk population.

TCRdb itself ran the 5' RACE reads through MiXCR, one entry per CDR3 protein. Counted here are some 560,000 distinct CDR3 sequences, around 16% occurring once; the ten biggest clones make up around a sixth. The sequence came from a man aged 18 to 35 who received the YFV17D yellow fever vaccine. Here the sequenced sample was PBMCs, taken 5 to 6 days after the first yellow fever vaccination. This chain uses TRBV18 with TRBJ2-4; a possible D gene is TRBD1 (6 bases). The CDR3 region is CASSPRQETSSAAKNIQYF. As DNA, the CDR3 is TGTGCCAGCTCACCACGACAGGAGACCTCATCTGCAGCCAAAAACATTCAGTACTTC.